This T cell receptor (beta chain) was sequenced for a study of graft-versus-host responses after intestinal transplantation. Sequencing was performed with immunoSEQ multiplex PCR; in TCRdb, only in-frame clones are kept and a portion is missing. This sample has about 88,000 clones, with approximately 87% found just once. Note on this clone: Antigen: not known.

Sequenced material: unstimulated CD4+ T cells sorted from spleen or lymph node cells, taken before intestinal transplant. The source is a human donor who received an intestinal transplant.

CDR3 bases: TGTGCCAGCAGCGGCCCAGGGGCTGAGGAGCTGTTTTTT. Translated: CASSGPGAEELFF. The chain has TRBV9 and TRBJ2-2; perhaps TRBD1 as D (6 bases). Looked up from germline, CDR1 is SGDLS and CDR2 is YYNGEE. The CDR3 consists of 13 residues. The V end lost 3 bases, the J end lost 10 bases, and 13 bases lay between the germline ends. Full variable domain (missing parts from reference TRBV9 and TRBJ2-2): DSGVTQTPKHLITATGQRVTLRCSPRSGDLSVYWYQQSLDQGLQFLIQYYNGEERAKGNILERFSAQQFPDLHSELNLSSLELGDSALYFCASSGPGAEELFFGEGSRLTVL.